The clone carrying this T cell receptor (beta chain) was seen only a few times. Antigen specificity is unknown. The data derive from a study of T cell repertoires in cytomegalovirus infection. Overall study findings and caveats: Across the ex vivo response, the dominant clonotypes were HLA-C-restricted CMV-specific TCR beta clonotypes.

The CDR3 runs to 17 residues. V lost 3 bases and J lost 0, with 17 bases in between. Germline lookup yields CDR1 SGHTA and CDR2 FQGNSA. A single record per CDR3 protein comes from TCRdb applying MiXCR to the reads. This sample has some 30,000 distinct CDR3 sequences, with around 20% found just once. The source is a human donor in good health (CMV status not recorded). Some clones in this sample may be carry-over from other donors' samples. Sequences were derived from CD8+ T cells from cultured PBMCs, sampled from culture after CMV antigen stimulation. V gene TRBV7-2 combines with J gene TRBJ1-2, with D unresolved. DNA of the CDR3: TGTGCCAGCAGCTTGTCCAGCTACGTTTCAGCTAACTATGGCTACACCTTC. Residues: CASSLSSYVSANYGYTF.